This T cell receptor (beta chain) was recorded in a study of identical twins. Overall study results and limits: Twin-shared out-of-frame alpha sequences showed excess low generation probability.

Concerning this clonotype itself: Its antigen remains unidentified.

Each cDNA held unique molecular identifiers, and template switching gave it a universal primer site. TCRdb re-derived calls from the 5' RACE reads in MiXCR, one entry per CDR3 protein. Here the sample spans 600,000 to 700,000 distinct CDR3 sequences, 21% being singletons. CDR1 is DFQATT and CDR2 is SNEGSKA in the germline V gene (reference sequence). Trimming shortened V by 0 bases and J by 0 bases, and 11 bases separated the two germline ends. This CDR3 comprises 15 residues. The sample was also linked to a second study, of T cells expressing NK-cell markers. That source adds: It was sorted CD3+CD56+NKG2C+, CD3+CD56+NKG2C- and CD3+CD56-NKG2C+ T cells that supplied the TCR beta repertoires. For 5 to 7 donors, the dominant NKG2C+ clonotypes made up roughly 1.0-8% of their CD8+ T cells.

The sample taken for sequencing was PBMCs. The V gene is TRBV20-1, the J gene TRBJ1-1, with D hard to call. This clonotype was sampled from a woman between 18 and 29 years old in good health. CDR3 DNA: TGCAGTGCTAGAGATTGGCTGACCCTGAACACTGAAGCTTTCTTT. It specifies CSARDWLTLNTEAFF.